Sequencing of this T cell receptor beta chain was carried out in a study of long-term antiretroviral therapy in people with HIV. Version v3.0 of the immunoSEQ assay was performed at survey level. Method: immunoSEQ multiplex PCR; TCRdb's copy keeps in-frame clones and lacks some. The repertoire consists of about 30,000 clones, with more than 75% occurring once and the leading ten covering roughly 4%. The J segment lost 7 bases and the V segment lost 4 bases, leaving 12 bases of the junction unmatched. The CDR3 runs to 15 residues. Germline CDR1 SGHDT, CDR2 YYEEEE. The TCR originated in a young woman with HIV. The V and J genes are TRBV5-6 and TRBJ2-7; 9 bases fit TRBD2. The starting material was unsorted PBMCs, obtained 0.5 years after starting antiretroviral therapy. The CDR3 sequence is CASSTIAGANLEQYF. Here the CDR3 DNA reads TGTGCCAGCAGCACAATAGCGGGAGCTAATCTTGAGCAGTACTTC.